The 25 T cell receptor beta chains below come from one sample, sequenced in a study of blood T cell repertoires in COVID-19. Data came from immunoSEQ multiplex PCR; TCRdb stores just in-frame clones and leaves some out. The profile shows roughly 130,000 clones, around 83% of them singletons. The sample was peripheral blood. The receptors come from a man under 40 with COVID-19, enrolled during active disease.

The chain is built from TRBV4-1 and TRBJ2-2, with D tentatively TRBD1 (5 bases). Trimming stripped 1 base from V and 6 bases from J, with 9 bases between. This CDR3 comprises 14 residues. CDR1 and CDR2 from the germline V gene are MGHRA and YSYEKL. The DNA of the CDR3 is TGCGCCAGCAGCCAAGTTCAGGGTTCCGGGGAGCTGTTTTTT. Its protein is CASSQVQGSGELFF.

CDR3 sequence (DNA): TGTGCCAGCAGCCCCCTAGCGGGTAGCTCCTACGAGCAGTACTTC. This encodes CASSPLAGSSYEQYF. The chain uses TRBV11-2 and TRBJ2-7, with TRBD2 identical over 8 bases. CDR3 length: 15 residues. V lost 5 bases and J lost 0; bases outside the gene matches: 6. Germline V gene data show CDR1 as SGHAT and CDR2 as FQNNGV.

The rearrangement uses TRBV27 and TRBJ2-2; 7 nucleotides match TRBD1. This CDR3 has 14 amino acids. Germline assignment: CDR1 MNHEY and CDR2 SMNVEV (reference sequence). V gave up 2 bases and J gave up 8 bases; unmatched junction bases: 5. CDR3 DNA sequence: TGTGCCAGCAGTTTAGGGACAGTTGATGGGGAGCTGTTTTTT. Its protein is CASSLGTVDGELFF.

The genes are TRBV11-2 and TRBJ2-1; D not certain. The CDR3 covers 13 residues. Trimming stripped 0 bases from V and 9 bases from J, with 9 bases between. Germline assignment: CDR1 SGHAT and CDR2 FQNNGV. DNA of the CDR3: TGTGCCAGCAGCTTAGATAGCCCGAGTGAGCAGTTCTTC. Its translation is CASSLDSPSEQFF.

V is TRBV10-3 and J is TRBJ2-6; TRBD1 is a possible D gene (5 bases). CDR3 size: 16 residues. V lost 8 bases to trimming and J lost 0 bases, with 14 bases between them. The germline gives CDR1 ENHRY, CDR2 SYGVKD. The CDR3 loop reads CAILRQSLSGANVLTF. The CDR3 region has the DNA TGTGCCATCCTTCGACAGTCGCTCTCTGGGGCCAACGTCCTGACTTTC.

This clone was observed a single time. The chain employs TRBV9 and TRBJ2-5, with D tentatively TRBD2 (6 bases). CDR3 length equals 16 residues. Between the trimmed V and J ends, which lost 0 bases and 2 bases, there was a span of 14 bases. The germline V gene has CDR1 SGDLS and CDR2 YYNGEE. The CDR3 is CASSVDRAGEQETQYF. The CDR3 nucleotides read TGTGCCAGCAGCGTAGATCGAGCGGGTGAACAAGAGACCCAGTACTTC.

DNA of the CDR3: TGCGCCAGCAGCTTGGTCGGGGGGGCCAACAACGAGCAGTACTTC. It yields the protein CASSLVGGANNEQYF. V and J are TRBV5-1 and TRBJ2-7; 8 nucleotides align to TRBD2. Losses at the gene ends were 0 bases for V and 5 bases for J; bases not matched to a gene: 7. The CDR3 loop spans 15 amino acids. Looked up from germline, CDR1 is SGHRS and CDR2 is YFSETQ.

This clone was found once. V gene TRBV13 combines with J gene TRBJ2-7; D gene uncertain. This CDR3 spans 14 amino acids. Germline CDR1 reads PRHDT; CDR2 reads FYEKMQ (reference sequence). Trimming stripped 5 bases from V and 3 bases from J, with 14 bases between. The CDR3 DNA is TGTGCCAGCAGCCCGGTGGGTAGCCACTACGAGCAGTACTTC. Translated: CASSPVGSHYEQYF.

The rearrangement joins TRBV7-2 to TRBJ2-5, with D perhaps matching TRBD2 (6 bases). The CDR3 is 13 residues long. With 3 bases removed from V and 5 bases from J, the gap between germline ends came to 10 bases. CDR1 is SGHTA, CDR2 FQGNSA, per germline. Written as DNA, the CDR3 is TGTGCCAGCAGCTTCCGGGGGATCGAGACCCAGTACTTC. Its protein product is CASSFRGIETQYF. The full variable domain, in which reference TRBV7-2 and TRBJ2-5 provide the parts outside the CDR3, is GAGVSQSPSNKVTEKGKDVELRCDPISGHTALYWYRQSLGQGLEFLIYFQGNSAPDKSGLPSDRFSAERTGGSVSTLTIQRTQQEDSAVYLCASSFRGIETQYFGPGTRLLVL.

V usage is TRBV5-1 and J usage is TRBJ1-2; D perhaps matches TRBD1 (5 bases). The length of the CDR3 is 14 residues. V lost 0 bases, J lost 4 bases, and 10 bases lay in between. CDR1 is SGHRS, CDR2 YFSETQ, per germline. The CDR3 DNA follows: TGCGCCAGCAGCTTGGCCTGGGGCAGCTATGGCTACACCTTC. This translates into CASSLAWGSYGYTF.

The J gene is TRBJ2-7, the V gene TRBV5-6; 7 bases map to TRBD1. The germline gives CDR1 SGHDT, CDR2 YYEEEE. The CDR3 is 14 residues long. The ends lost 3 bases at V and 6 bases at J; junction bases unmatched: 9. CDR3 protein: CASSSLQGWLEQYF. CDR3 coding DNA: TGTGCCAGCAGCTCACTACAGGGGTGGCTCGAGCAGTACTTC.

This chain links TRBV5-8 with TRBJ2-2; 13 nucleotides align to TRBD2. CDR1 and CDR2 (germline): SGHTS, YDEGEE. The CDR3 totals 17 residues. The ends lost 4 bases at V and 5 bases at J; junction bases unmatched: 8. Here the CDR3 DNA reads TGTGCCAGCAGCGGCTGGACTAGCGGGAGAGGTACCGGGGAGCTGTTTTTT. Amino acid sequence: CASSGWTSGRGTGELFF.

The chain is built from TRBV4-1 and TRBJ1-5, with D maybe TRBD1 (6 bases). The V gene lost 1 base and the J gene lost 6 bases, with 10 bases spanning the gap. This CDR3 has 14 amino acids. Germline loops: CDR1 MGHRA, CDR2 YSYEKL. The CDR3 sequence is CASSQVQQGQPQHF. CDR3 sequence (DNA): TGCGCCAGCAGCCAAGTCCAACAGGGTCAGCCCCAGCATTTT.

The V and J genes are TRBV19 and TRBJ2-7; D is perhaps TRBD2 (6 bases). Germline CDR1 LNHDA, CDR2 SQIVND (reference sequence). Trimming removed 8 bases from V and 4 bases from J, with 15 bases in between. The CDR3 loop spans 13 amino acids. The DNA of the CDR3 is TGTGCCAGTGGGGAGCGGGCCCTGTACGAGCAGTACTTC. This translates into CASGERALYEQYF.

The chain has TRBV10-1 and TRBJ2-3, with 11 bases lining up with TRBD2. CDR1 and CDR2 (germline): WNHNN, SYGVQD (reference sequence). Losses at the gene ends were 9 bases for V and 3 bases for J; bases not matched to a gene: 17. The CDR3 spans 18 residues. CDR3 sequence: CASSVDVAGGPRTDTQYF. CDR3 nucleotide sequence: TGCGCCAGTTCAGTTGATGTAGCGGGAGGGCCACGTACAGATACGCAGTATTTT.

The chain couples TRBV6-4 to TRBJ1-2; 8 bases fit TRBD1. This CDR3 contains 14 residues. With 0 bases clipped from V and 5 bases from J, the junction kept 2 bases outside the gene matches. The germline V gene has CDR1 MRHNA and CDR2 SNTAGT. Here the CDR3 reads CASSDSQGVYGYTF. The CDR3, as DNA: TGTGCCAGCAGTGACTCACAGGGGGTTTATGGCTACACCTTC.

The rearrangement uses TRBV18 and TRBJ2-7, with D possibly matching TRBD1 (6 bases). Deletions cut 5 bases from V and 1 base from J, with 12 bases between. Germline V gene data show CDR1 as KGHSH and CDR2 as LQKENI. The CDR3 totals 14 residues. CDR3 DNA: TGTGCCAGCTCAAAGAACAGGGATTCCTACGAGCAGTACTTC. Its translation is CASSKNRDSYEQYF.

This chain links TRBV30 with TRBJ1-6; D is perhaps TRBD1 (5 bases). Germline V gene lookup returns CDR1 GTSNPN and CDR2 SVGIG (reference sequence). V was cut by 1 base and J by 7 bases, with 14 bases left in between. This CDR3 region has 15 residues. The CDR3 bases are TGTGCCTGGAGTGCCCTCAGGGCGTCCAATTCACCCCTCCACTTT. Encoded protein: CAWSALRASNSPLHF. Combining the CDR3 with reference TRBV30 and TRBJ1-6 gives the whole variable domain SQTIHQWPATLVQPVGSPLSLECTVEGTSNPNLYWYRQAAGRGLQLLFYSVGIGQISSEVPQNLSASRPQDRQFILSSKKLLLSDSGFYLCAWSALRASNSPLHFGNGTRLTVT.

The V call is TRBV19, the J call TRBJ1-5; the D gene is possibly TRBD1 (5 bases). Trimming took 9 bases from V and 0 from J, leaving 15 bases between them. The V gene's germline CDR1 is LNHDA and CDR2 SQIVND (reference sequence). This CDR3 comprises 15 residues. CDR3 sequence reads: CASGGFGVSNQPQHF. The CDR3 nucleotides are TGTGCCAGCGGGGGGTTCGGGGTTAGCAATCAGCCCCAGCATTTT.

V gene TRBV4-2 combines with J gene TRBJ1-6; TRBD1 matches at 7 bases. In germline, CDR1 is LGHNA, CDR2 YNFKEQ. This CDR3 has 15 amino acids. With 1 base clipped from V and 14 bases from J, the junction kept 11 bases outside the gene matches. The CDR3 region has the DNA TGTGCCAGCAGCCAAGGGGGGCAGGGGGTCATATCCCTCCACTTT. Amino acids: CASSQGGQGVISLHF.

The chain has TRBV12-5 and TRBJ1-2; 8 nucleotides align to TRBD1. Germline V lookup: CDR1 LGHNT, CDR2 FRNRAP. The CDR3 has 14 amino acids. The junction had 6 bases not matched to a gene; V was cut back by 7 bases and J by 2 bases. CDR3 region: CASASDRANYGYTF. The CDR3 DNA reads TGTGCTAGTGCCTCGGACAGGGCCAACTATGGCTACACCTTC.

The V call is TRBV5-6, the J call TRBJ1-6; TRBD1 matches 8 bases. V was clipped by 4 bases and J by 5 bases; unmatched bases: 14. Germline V CDR1 and CDR2: SGHDT, YYEEEE. The CDR3 totals 18 residues. The CDR3 bases are TGTGCCAGCAGCCTCTGGAAGGGGAAGGACAGGGATAATTCACCCCTCCACTTT. Translation gives CASSLWKGKDRDNSPLHF.

The chain uses TRBV14 and TRBJ1-1; D not resolved. The CDR3 runs to 14 residues. Trimming left V 4 bases short and J 9 bases short, with 18 bases between. Germline V CDR1 and CDR2: SGHDN, FVKESK. The CDR3 reads CASSRLSGSRKAFF. CDR3 bases: TGTGCCAGCAGCCGGCTATCCGGGTCTAGAAAAGCTTTCTTT.

The V and J genes are TRBV19 and TRBJ1-2, with 9 bases that match TRBD1. Trimming took 2 bases from V and 2 from J; bases not matched to a gene: 3. This CDR3 has 15 residues. Germline CDR1 and CDR2: LNHDA and SQIVND (reference sequence). DNA of the CDR3: TGTGCCAGTAGTATATCGGGGACAGGGAACTATGGCTACACCTTC. Encoded protein: CASSISGTGNYGYTF.

V usage is TRBV30 and J usage is TRBJ2-3; D is possibly TRBD2 (5 bases). Trimming took off 0 bases at V and 2 bases at J, with 6 bases between the two ends. Germline V gene lookup returns CDR1 GTSNPN and CDR2 SVGIG (reference sequence). This CDR3 has 13 amino acids. The CDR3 protein is CAWSVRDTDTQYF. The CDR3 region has the DNA TGTGCCTGGAGTGTACGGGACACAGATACGCAGTATTTT.